Sequencing of this T cell receptor beta chain was carried out in a study of control samples from healthy donors and cancer patients. Using immunoSEQ multiplex PCR, the repertoire was profiled, and TCRdb retains in-frame clones only, with some absent. The data hold 88,000 or so clones, with over 90% observed a single time. The germline V and J ends were trimmed by 4 bases and 3 bases, with 13 bases remaining between them. Germline lookup yields CDR1 SGHRS and CDR2 YFSETQ. There are 15 residues in the CDR3. The chain couples TRBV5-1 to TRBJ1-4, with a possible D match to TRBD1 (5 bases). What was sequenced was blood. The TCR sequence derives from a young woman in good health. CDR3 DNA: TGCGCCAGCAGCCCGGAGGCGGGGGCTAATGAAAAACTGTTTTTT. It codes for CASSPEAGANEKLFF.